This section outlines one TCR beta chain sequence together with its context. Its matching antigen is unknown. V was shortened by 6 bases and J by 8 bases, with 14 bases between the two germline ends. CDR1 and CDR2 (germline): MNHEY, SVGAGI. The CDR3 spans 14 residues. This sample is drawn from a study of follicular helper T cells after annual influenza vaccination. Study as a whole: For some subjects, blood spans the 2013-2014, 2014-2015 and 2015-2016 annual vaccinations.

Produced via immunoSEQ multiplex PCR; TCRdb's table is partial and in-frame only. The profile shows approximately 13,000 clones, 78% of them singletons. Regarding the study as a whole: Recurrent ICOS+CD38+ cTfh clonotypes included tetramer and AIM influenza-specific ones.

The time point is: 2014-2015 season, pre-vaccination. The source is an adult who received the influenza vaccine. V and J are TRBV6-5 and TRBJ1-6; D ambiguous. Sequencing used CXCR5- memory CD4+ T cells sorted from blood, obtained on the day of influenza vaccination. CDR3 DNA: TGTGCCAGCAGCCCAGGACGTATTGATTCACCCCTCCACTTT. The encoded protein is CASSPGRIDSPLHF.